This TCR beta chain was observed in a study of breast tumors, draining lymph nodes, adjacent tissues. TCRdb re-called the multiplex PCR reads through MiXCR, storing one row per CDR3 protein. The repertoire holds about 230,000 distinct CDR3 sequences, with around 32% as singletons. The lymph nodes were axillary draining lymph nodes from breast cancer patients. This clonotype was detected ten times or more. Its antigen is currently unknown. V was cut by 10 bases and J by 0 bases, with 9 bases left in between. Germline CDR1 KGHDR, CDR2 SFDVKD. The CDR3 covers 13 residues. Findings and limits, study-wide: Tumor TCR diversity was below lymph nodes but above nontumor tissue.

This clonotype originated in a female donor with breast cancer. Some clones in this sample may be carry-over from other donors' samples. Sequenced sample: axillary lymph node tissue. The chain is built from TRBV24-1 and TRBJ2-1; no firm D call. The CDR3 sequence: CATSSFSYNEQFF. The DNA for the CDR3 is TGTGCCACGAGTAGTTTCTCCTACAATGAGCAGTTCTTC.